This T cell receptor beta chain was captured in a study of blood T cell repertoires in COVID-19. Study at large: T cells, B-cell-depleted T cells, or PBMCs provided the cDNA or gDNA that served as material.

The CDR3 consists of 16 residues. Looked up from germline, CDR1 is LGHNA and CDR2 is YNFKEQ. J was trimmed by 5 bases and V by 8 bases; bases with no gene match: 16. Seattle-derived patients entered the study during active infection and were followed longitudinally. How the authors handled the data: Estimated nucleated cell counts came from reference gene primer amplification. Using immunoSEQ multiplex PCR, the repertoire was profiled, and TCRdb retains in-frame clones only, with some absent. V, J and clone size are those of that table, while D and trimming were read from the DNA. The sample shows 220,000 or so clones, 85% to 90% of them seen only once.

The chain uses TRBV4-2 and TRBJ2-5; TRBD2 matches 8 bases. The TCR comes from a woman in her fifties or sixties with COVID-19, enrolled during active disease. The sequencing input was peripheral blood. The CDR3 DNA is TGTGCCAGCTCCCCCGGGCCAGCGGGGGCTGGGGAGACCCAGTACTTC. Translation gives CASSPGPAGAGETQYF.